What follows are 23 T cell receptor beta chains derived from one specimen sequenced in a study of neurological immune-mediated disorders. TCRdb reprocessed the 5' RACE reads via MiXCR and lists one record per CDR3 protein. The sample records tens of thousands of distinct CDR3 sequences, 14% being singletons. Sequenced input: PBMCs. The receptors were sampled from a woman aged 45-60 years with HTLV-1-associated myelopathy (HAM/TSP).

This clonotype was seen ten or more times. This chain uses TRBV5-5 with TRBJ2-2; D is ambiguous. The germline V gene has CDR1 SGHKS and CDR2 YYEKEE (reference sequence). The ends were cut back, 2 bases at V and 5 bases at J, with 7 bases in the middle. The CDR3 covers 13 residues. CDR3 in amino acids: CASSFVETGELFF. The CDR3 DNA follows: TGTGCCAGCAGCTTCGTGGAGACCGGGGAGCTGTTTTTT.

The CDR3 bases are TGCAGTGCTTTAGCGGGAGTTCACACCGGGGAGTCGTTTTTT. This translates into CSALAGVHTGESFF. The V and J genes are TRBV20-1 and TRBJ2-2; the match to TRBD2 covers 9 bases. The length of the CDR3 is 14 residues. The V segment lost 5 bases and the J segment 16 bases; nucleotides outside the gene matches: 17. Germline V gives CDR1 DFQATT, CDR2 SNEGSKA (reference sequence).

This clonotype was counted at least ten times. The chain has TRBV4-2 and TRBJ1-2; the D gene is possibly TRBD1 (5 bases). Germline-derived CDR1 and CDR2 are LGHNA and YNFKEQ. This CDR3 has 19 amino acids. V lost 1 base and J lost 5, with 26 bases in between. The CDR3 bases are TGTGCCAGCAGCCAAGGGGAGGTTTGGGGCCCTGGTGGACAATATGGCTACACCTTC. This translates into CASSQGEVWGPGGQYGYTF.

In its sample, this clonotype was seen many times. The chain has TRBV20-1 and TRBJ1-1; TRBD1 agrees at 11 bases. Germline assignment: CDR1 DFQATT and CDR2 SNEGSKA (reference sequence). V dropped 6 bases and J dropped 1; count of bases not matched to a gene: 13. The CDR3 contains 17 residues. In DNA, the CDR3 is TGCAGTGCCCGGGGACAGGGGGTGGGGGCCCCGAACACTGAAGCTTTCTTT. Translated: CSARGQGVGAPNTEAFF.

This clonotype was counted many times. This chain joins TRBV11-3 and TRBJ2-1; a weak D match, TRBD2 (5 bases). V was pared by 1 base and J by 7 bases, with 11 bases between. Looked up from germline, CDR1 is SGHNT and CDR2 is YENEEA. CDR3 length equals 14 residues. In DNA, the CDR3 is TGTGCCAGCAGCTTAGTGTCTACGGGGAATGAGCAGTTCTTC. It codes for CASSLVSTGNEQFF.

The count of this clonotype is one. In this CDR3 the conserved last residue, phenylalanine or tryptophan, is missing, so a read error is likely. It is unclear where the CDR3 begins or ends on the DNA, so no DNA is shown, and the CDR3 is as TCRdb lists it. The V gene is TRBV5-1, the J gene TRBJ2-1. Germline V gene sequence: CDR1 SGHRS, CDR2 YFSETQ. The CDR3 length is 15 residues, termini included. The CDR3 region is CASSLGTPFLNEQFL.

The chain is built from TRBV7-9 and TRBJ2-1, with D uncertain. The CDR3 has 15 residues. Per the germline V gene, CDR1 is SEHNR and CDR2 is FQNEAQ (reference sequence). V lost 2 bases, J lost 5 bases, and 13 bases lay in between. The CDR3 reads CASSLWSVKHNEQFF. The CDR3 nucleotides are TGTGCCAGCAGCTTATGGTCCGTCAAACACAATGAGCAGTTCTTC. The full variable domain, with the rest looked up from reference TRBV7-9 and TRBJ2-1, is DTGVSQNPRHKITKRGQNVTFRCDPISEHNRLYWYRQTLGQGPEFLTYFQNEAQLEKSRLLSDRFSAERPKGSFSTLEIQRTEQGDSAMYLCASSLWSVKHNEQFFGPGTRLTVL.

In this sample, this clonotype turned up many times. The genes are TRBV20-1 and TRBJ2-3, with D tentatively TRBD2 (6 bases). Germline CDR1 and CDR2: DFQATT and SNEGSKA (reference sequence). This CDR3 spans 15 amino acids. V shed 3 bases and J shed 0 bases, with 13 bases lying between them. The CDR3 loop reads CSASDSGTSTDTQYF. The CDR3 DNA sequence: TGCAGTGCTAGTGATAGCGGCACGAGCACAGATACGCAGTATTTT.

This clonotype was seen more than once but under ten times. This sequence joins TRBV9 and TRBJ1-3, with 9 bases aligning to TRBD1. This CDR3 is built from 14 residues. From germline, CDR1 is SGDLS and CDR2 YYNGEE. Unmatched junction bases numbered 7, after V lost 4 bases and J lost 8 bases. For the CDR3, the DNA is TGTGCCAGCAGCACCGGGGGACAGGGAGACACCATATATTTT. Protein product: CASSTGGQGDTIYF.

This clonotype was detected ten times or more. The chain carries TRBV20-1 and TRBJ1-4; no definite D call. Per the germline V gene, CDR1 is DFQATT and CDR2 is SNEGSKA (reference sequence). Trimming stripped 0 bases from V and 7 bases from J, with 12 bases between. This CDR3 spans 14 amino acids. CDR3: CSARDGLEAEKLFF. Here the CDR3 DNA reads TGCAGTGCTAGAGATGGCTTGGAGGCTGAAAAACTGTTTTTT.

Notes on this clonotype: Being one base from a much bigger clone, this may be a read error. The V call is TRBV7-9, the J call TRBJ2-3, with unresolved D. Looked up from germline, CDR1 is SEHNR and CDR2 is FQNEAQ (reference sequence). This CDR3 has 14 residues. V lost 1 base and J lost 6, with 11 bases in between. The CDR3 DNA reads as TGTGCCAGCAGCTTAGGTCTGGTTTGGGATACGCAGTATTTT. The encoded protein is CASSLGLVWDTQYF. Looking up the rest from reference TRBV7-9 and TRBJ2-3 gives the full variable domain: DTGVSQNPRHKITKRGQNVTFRCDPISEHNRLYWYRQTLGQGPEFLTYFQNEAQLEKSRLLSDRFSAERPKGSFSTLEIQRTEQGDSAMYLCASSLGLVWDTQYFGPGTRLTVL.

This clonotype was seen repeatedly, ten times or more. The chain links TRBV7-2 to TRBJ2-5; 14 bases align to TRBD2. The V and J ends lost 4 bases and 3 bases, in that order; junction bases with no gene match: 1. Germline assignment: CDR1 SGHTA and CDR2 FQGNSA. This CDR3 has 15 amino acids. CDR3 nucleotides: TGTGCCAGCAGCTCGGGACTAGCGGGGGAAGAGACCCAGTACTTC. Its translation: CASSSGLAGEETQYF.

At least ten counts were recorded for this clonotype. The chain links TRBV15 to TRBJ2-1; D is perhaps TRBD2 (6 bases). Trimming removed 5 bases from V and 1 base from J, with 12 bases in between. Germline CDR1 LNHNV, CDR2 YYDKDF (reference sequence). The CDR3 length is 15 residues. CDR3 nucleotide sequence: TGTGCCACCAGCCCCGGGAGCGAATCCTACAATGAGCAGTTCTTC. It specifies CATSPGSESYNEQFF. The variable domain in full, completed from reference TRBV15 and TRBJ2-1, reads DAMVIQNPRYQVTQFGKPVTLSCSQTLNHNVMYWYQQKSSQAPKLLFHYYDKDFNNEADTPDNFQSRRPNTSFCFLDIRSPGLGDTAMYLCATSPGSESYNEQFFGPGTRLTVL.

The sample holds many counts of this clonotype. This chain uses TRBV5-1 with TRBJ2-2, with 11 bases identical to TRBD1. The V segment lost 3 bases and the J segment 9 bases; nucleotides outside the gene matches: 4. The CDR3 covers 14 residues. The germline CDR1 and CDR2 sequences are SGHRS and YFSETQ. The CDR3: CASSSGQGARELFF. The CDR3 region has the DNA TGCGCCAGCAGCTCTGGACAGGGGGCGCGGGAGCTGTTTTTT. The whole variable domain, remainder taken from reference TRBV5-1 and TRBJ2-2, is KAGVTQTPRYLIKTRGQQVTLSCSPISGHRSVSWYQQTPGQGLQFLFEYFSETQRNKGNFPGRFSGRQFSNSRSEMNVSTLELGDSALYLCASSSGQGARELFFGEGSRLTVL.

In this sample, this clonotype is medium-sized. The chain is built from TRBV7-2 and TRBJ2-5; D not resolved. Germline-derived CDR1 and CDR2 are SGHTA and FQGNSA. Trimming removed 6 bases from V and 2 bases from J, with 4 bases in between. The CDR3 sequence is 11 residues long. CDR3 sequence: CASSLQETQYF. The CDR3 DNA reads TGTGCCAGCAGTTTACAAGAGACCCAGTACTTC.

As for this clonotype: This may be a read error: a much more frequent sequence differs by one nucleotide. The J gene is TRBJ2-3, the V gene TRBV5-4; 8 positions agree with TRBD2. The CDR3 spans 16 residues. The trim removed 2 bases at V and 5 bases at J, leaving 10 bases unmatched. Germline V CDR1 and CDR2: SGHNT, YYREEE (reference sequence). The DNA of the CDR3 is TGTGCCAGCAGCTTTGGTAGCGGGGTGGCGGAAGATACGCAGTATTTT. Its protein is CASSFGSGVAEDTQYF.

This clonotype has ten or more counts. The rearrangement links TRBV12-3 or TRBV12-4 to TRBJ1-4; D uncertain. The CDR3 has 11 residues. The V gene lost 2 bases and the J gene lost 6 bases, with 1 base spanning the gap. The CDR3 protein is CASSLYEKLFF. The DNA for the CDR3 is TGTGCCAGCAGTTTATATGAAAAACTGTTTTTT.

This clonotype was seen at least ten times. This rearrangement joins TRBV7-2 to TRBJ1-1; no clear D. The CDR3 is 13 amino acids. The V end was cut by 5 bases, the J end by 7 bases, with 14 bases between. Per germline, CDR1 SGHTA and CDR2 FQGNSA. Here the CDR3 DNA reads TGTGCCAGCAGCGGGTCTACCGGAAATGAAGCTTTCTTT. Amino acids: CASSGSTGNEAFF.

In this sample, this clonotype turned up many times. The V call is TRBV30, the J call TRBJ1-1; D remains ambiguous. The CDR3 contains 13 residues. CDR1 is GTSNPN, CDR2 SVGIG, per germline (reference sequence). The germline V and J ends were trimmed by 0 bases and 1 base, with 6 bases remaining between them. The DNA of the CDR3 is TGTGCCTGGAGTGTTTCGAGGAACACTGAAGCTTTCTTT. The encoded protein is CAWSVSRNTEAFF.

This clonotype was picked up many times. The rearrangement links TRBV6-5 to TRBJ2-7, with 8 bases fitting TRBD2. V was clipped by 6 bases and J by 3 bases; unmatched bases: 7. Germline values: CDR1 MNHEY, CDR2 SVGAGI. This CDR3 has 14 residues. CDR3 in DNA: TGTGCCAGCAGGGTTAGCGGGGACCACTACGAGCAGTACTTC. It encodes CASRVSGDHYEQYF.

Many counts were recorded for this clonotype. This chain connects TRBV20-1 to TRBJ1-5; D ambiguous. V was cut by 4 bases and J by 0 bases, with 7 bases left in between. Per germline, CDR1 DFQATT and CDR2 SNEGSKA (reference sequence). The CDR3 has 13 amino acids. This chain's CDR3 is CSATAYSNQPQHF. The CDR3 coding sequence is TGCAGTGCTACAGCCTATAGCAATCAGCCCCAGCATTTT.

This clonotype appeared many times. This chain connects TRBV20-1 to TRBJ2-1; 9 bases agree with TRBD1. The V gene end was trimmed by 4 bases and the J gene end by 5 bases; junction bases not matched to a gene: 6. The CDR3 is 14 residues long. Germline assignment: CDR1 DFQATT and CDR2 SNEGSKA (reference sequence). CDR3 DNA: TGCAGTGCTATAGGAGGACAGGGGAACAATGAGCAGTTCTTC. It is translated as CSAIGGQGNNEQFF.

Comment on this clonotype: This may stem from a read error, because a much larger clone lies one nucleotide away. The CDR3 DNA reads TGCAGCGCACCGGACACGAACTATGGCTACTCCTTC. This encodes CSAPDTNYGYSF. The V and J genes are TRBV29-1 and TRBJ1-2, with D perhaps matching TRBD1 (5 bases). CDR1 is SQVTM and CDR2 is ANQGSEA in the germline V gene. This CDR3 region has 12 residues.